Following are 20 T cell receptor beta chains from one sample sequenced in a study of blood T cell repertoires in COVID-19. Here immunoSEQ multiplex PCR was the method, and the copy in TCRdb shows in-frame clones only, minus some. The data contain around 150,000 clones, around four fifths of them singletons. The sample comprised PBMCs or T cells enriched from blood (not recorded which). The receptors were gathered from a woman between 40 and 55 years old who had recovered from COVID-19.

The chain employs TRBV5-1 and TRBJ1-1; TRBD1 matches 7 bases. The germline gives CDR1 SGHRS, CDR2 YFSETQ. This CDR3 contains 16 residues. Trimming cost V 4 bases and J 5 bases; bases outside gene matches: 14. The CDR3 nucleotides are TGCGCCAGCAGCACCAGCTCCGACAGGGCTGGTACTGAAGCTTTCTTT. This sequence encodes CASSTSSDRAGTEAFF.

The chain joins TRBV30 to TRBJ2-3; D remains unclear. The germline V and J ends were trimmed by 2 bases and 5 bases, with 14 bases remaining between them. CDR1 is GTSNPN and CDR2 is SVGIG in the germline V gene (reference sequence). The CDR3 covers 14 residues. The CDR3 DNA sequence: TGTGCCTGGAGTACTGGCGTTACTAAAGATACGCAGTATTTT. Protein: CAWSTGVTKDTQYF.

The CDR3 sequence is CASSQNTGWNSPLHF. In DNA form, the CDR3 reads TGTGCCAGCAGCCAGAACACAGGTTGGAATTCACCCCTCCACTTT. V gene TRBV3-1 (or the pseudogene TRBV3-2) combines with J gene TRBJ1-6; tentative D call: TRBD1 (5 bases). V was trimmed by 3 bases and J by 7 bases, leaving 13 bases between them. Germline V gene data show CDR1 as LGHDT and CDR2 as YNNKEL (reference sequence). There are 15 residues in the CDR3.

The chain links TRBV24-1 to TRBJ2-3; TRBD1 aligns across 7 bases. This CDR3 spans 15 amino acids. The junction had 2 bases not matched to a gene; V was cut back by 0 bases and J by 3 bases. Germline lookup yields CDR1 KGHDR and CDR2 SFDVKD. The CDR3 DNA sequence: TGTGCCACCAGTGATTTGTCAGGGGGTACAGATACGCAGTATTTT. Protein: CATSDLSGGTDTQYF.

The chain couples TRBV19 to TRBJ1-2; no clear D. Germline CDR1 LNHDA, CDR2 SQIVND (reference sequence). V dropped 7 bases and J dropped 4 bases, with 7 bases sitting between them. There are 11 residues in the CDR3. The CDR3 DNA is TGTGCCAGTACCTCTACCTATGGCTACACCTTC. Protein: CASTSTYGYTF.

The chain couples TRBV9 to TRBJ1-4; D is unclear. Deletions cut 2 bases from V and 4 bases from J, with 9 bases between. The germline V gene encodes CDR1 SGDLS and CDR2 YYNGEE. The CDR3 is 14 amino acids. CDR3 nucleotide sequence: TGTGCCAGCAGCGTCAAGGCGGGTAATGAAAAACTGTTTTTT. Translating gives CASSVKAGNEKLFF.

The chain is built from TRBV3-1 (or the pseudogene TRBV3-2) and TRBJ2-2; 8 positions match TRBD1. With 5 bases clipped from V and 7 bases from J, the junction kept 6 bases outside the gene matches. Germline assignment: CDR1 LGHDT and CDR2 YNNKEL (reference sequence). The CDR3 covers 14 residues. The CDR3 loop is CASSTGQDNGELFF. CDR3 coding DNA: TGTGCCAGCAGCACGGGACAGGATAACGGGGAGCTGTTTTTT.

The rearrangement joins TRBV19 to TRBJ1-2, with TRBD1 as a possible D gene (5 bases). This CDR3 has 12 amino acids. Germline CDR1 reads LNHDA; CDR2 reads SQIVND (reference sequence). V gave up 3 bases and J gave up 7 bases, with 9 bases separating them. CDR3 sequence reads: CASSIGGSGYTF. For the CDR3, the DNA is TGTGCCAGTAGTATCGGGGGGTCTGGCTACACCTTC.

V usage is TRBV5-8 and J usage is TRBJ2-1; TRBD1 aligns across 8 bases. Germline CDR1 and CDR2: SGHTS and YDEGEE. The CDR3 totals 16 residues. Trimming at V came to 4 bases and at J to 6 bases, leaving 12 bases not matched to a gene. The CDR3 protein is CASSPKDREVSNEQFF. The CDR3 DNA sequence: TGTGCCAGCAGCCCCAAGGACAGGGAGGTTTCCAATGAGCAGTTCTTC.

V is TRBV9 and J is TRBJ2-1, with 7 bases identical to TRBD1. Germline lookup yields CDR1 SGDLS and CDR2 YYNGEE. The junction had 9 bases not matched to a gene; V was cut back by 6 bases and J by 6 bases. The CDR3 length is 14 residues. CDR3 bases: TGTGCCAGCAATAGGGACAGCCGAGGCAATGAGCAGTTCTTC. Protein product: CASNRDSRGNEQFF.

The rearrangement joins TRBV15 to TRBJ1-6, with D uncertain. Trimming took 5 bases from V and 5 from J, leaving 10 bases between them. Per the germline V gene, CDR1 is LNHNV and CDR2 is YYDKDF (reference sequence). CDR3 length: 14 amino acids. In DNA form, the CDR3 reads TGTGCCACCAGCCTCGACAACGATAATTCACCCCTCCACTTT. Translated: CATSLDNDNSPLHF.

The rearrangement uses TRBV5-6 and TRBJ1-2, with D unresolved. CDR1 is SGHDT and CDR2 is YYEEEE in the germline V gene. CDR3 length: 11 residues. Trimming removed 1 base from V and 9 bases from J, with 7 bases in between. CDR3 region: CASSLFGSYTF. The CDR3 DNA is TGTGCCAGCAGCTTGTTCGGGAGCTACACCTTC.

The count of this clone is one. V gene TRBV28 combines with J gene TRBJ2-3; tentatively, D is TRBD2 (5 bases). Germline loops: CDR1 MDHEN, CDR2 SYDVKM. The length of the CDR3 is 12 residues. Trimming left V 6 bases short and J 4 bases short, with 8 bases between. For the CDR3, the DNA is TGTGCCAGCAGCCGGGAAGCAGATACGCAGTATTTT. Translating gives CASSREADTQYF.

This clone was seen a few times. V and J are TRBV4-1 and TRBJ2-1; 7 nucleotides align to TRBD2. The CDR3 contains 14 residues. V dropped 4 bases and J dropped 8; count of bases not matched to a gene: 8. Germline V gene sequence: CDR1 MGHRA, CDR2 YSYEKL. CDR3 nucleotide sequence: TGCGCCAGCAGCCGCGGTAGCGGGTCAGATGAGCAGTTCTTC. This encodes CASSRGSGSDEQFF.

The rearrangement uses TRBV4-1 and TRBJ2-7; 7 positions agree with TRBD1. The CDR3 covers 17 residues. The V gene end was trimmed by 4 bases and the J gene end by 2 bases; junction bases not matched to a gene: 14. Germline V lookup: CDR1 MGHRA, CDR2 YSYEKL. The CDR3 DNA reads TGCGCCAGCAGCCCCCGGGGTGAGGGGGCTACGACCTACGAGCAGTACTTC. Its translation is CASSPRGEGATTYEQYF.

The V and J genes are TRBV12-3 or TRBV12-4 and TRBJ1-2, with D possibly TRBD1 on 6 matching bases. With 7 bases removed from V and 4 bases from J, the gap between germline ends came to 13 bases. CDR3 size: 13 residues. The CDR3 region has the DNA TGTGCCAGCACGGAAGGGGGTGCCTATGGCTACACCTTC. The encoded protein is CASTEGGAYGYTF.

The genes are TRBV5-4 and TRBJ2-5; 13 nucleotides align to TRBD2. There are 18 residues in the CDR3. Germline assignment: CDR1 SGHNT and CDR2 YYREEE (reference sequence). V lost 4 bases and J lost 2; bases outside the gene matches: 11. The CDR3 loop is CASSKMTSGGLWQETQYF. In nucleotides, the CDR3 is TGTGCCAGCAGCAAAATGACTAGCGGGGGGTTGTGGCAAGAGACCCAGTACTTC.

The V and J genes are TRBV18 and TRBJ2-1, with a possible D match to TRBD2 (6 bases). The germline V gene encodes CDR1 KGHSH and CDR2 LQKENI. The CDR3 sequence is 15 residues long. V was clipped by 3 bases and J by 6 bases, with 15 bases between them. The CDR3 sequence: CASSPGGGSSNEQFF. CDR3 DNA sequence: TGTGCCAGCTCACCTGGTGGGGGGTCTAGCAATGAGCAGTTCTTC.

The chain is built from TRBV27 and TRBJ1-2; no clear D gene. Germline-derived CDR1 and CDR2 are MNHEY and SMNVEV (reference sequence). The CDR3 has 14 residues. The V end lost 6 bases, the J end lost 2 bases, and 13 bases lay between the germline ends. The CDR3 sequence is CASRSGVVNYGYTF. CDR3 sequence (DNA): TGTGCCAGCAGGTCCGGGGTTGTGAACTATGGCTACACCTTC.

The chain carries TRBV28 and TRBJ1-2; a possible D gene is TRBD1 (6 bases). Trimming shortened V by 2 bases and J by 2 bases, and 15 bases separated the two germline ends. Per the germline V gene, CDR1 is MDHEN and CDR2 is SYDVKM. The CDR3 consists of 16 residues. The CDR3 loop reads CASSLPNPDRNYGYTF. In DNA, the CDR3 is TGTGCCAGCAGTTTACCAAACCCTGACAGGAACTATGGCTACACCTTC.